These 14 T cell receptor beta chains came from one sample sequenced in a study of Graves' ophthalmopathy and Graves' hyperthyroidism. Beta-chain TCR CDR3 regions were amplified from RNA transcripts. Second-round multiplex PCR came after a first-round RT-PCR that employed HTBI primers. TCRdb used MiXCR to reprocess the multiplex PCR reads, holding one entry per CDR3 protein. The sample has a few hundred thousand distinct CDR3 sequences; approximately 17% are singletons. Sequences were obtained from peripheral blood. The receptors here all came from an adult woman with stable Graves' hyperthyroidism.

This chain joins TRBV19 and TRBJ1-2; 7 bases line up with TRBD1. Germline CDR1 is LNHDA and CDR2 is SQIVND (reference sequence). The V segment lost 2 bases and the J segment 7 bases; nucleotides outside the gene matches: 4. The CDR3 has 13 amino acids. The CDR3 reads CASSINRGPGYTF. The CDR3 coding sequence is TGTGCCAGTAGTATAAACAGGGGACCTGGCTACACCTTC.

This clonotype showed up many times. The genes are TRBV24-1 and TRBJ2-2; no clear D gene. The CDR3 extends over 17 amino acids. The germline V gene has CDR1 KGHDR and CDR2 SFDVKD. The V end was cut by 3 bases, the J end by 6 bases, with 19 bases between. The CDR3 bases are TGTGCCACCAGTGATATGGCTAGAGCAGGATCGCCCGGGGAGCTGTTTTTT. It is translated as CATSDMARAGSPGELFF.

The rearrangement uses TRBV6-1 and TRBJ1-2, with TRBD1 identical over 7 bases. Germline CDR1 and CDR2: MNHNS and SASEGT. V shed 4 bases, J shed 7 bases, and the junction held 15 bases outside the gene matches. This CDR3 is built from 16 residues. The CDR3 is CASSAQRQGGSFGYTF. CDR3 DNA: TGTGCCAGCAGTGCCCAACGACAGGGTGGGAGTTTTGGCTACACCTTC.

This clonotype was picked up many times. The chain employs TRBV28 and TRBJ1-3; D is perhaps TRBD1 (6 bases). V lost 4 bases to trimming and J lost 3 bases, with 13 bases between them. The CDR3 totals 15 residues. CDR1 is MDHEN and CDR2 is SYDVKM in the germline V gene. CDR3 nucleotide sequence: TGTGCCAGCAGTTCGGACAGTTCCTTTGGAAACACCATATATTTT. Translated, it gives CASSSDSSFGNTIYF.

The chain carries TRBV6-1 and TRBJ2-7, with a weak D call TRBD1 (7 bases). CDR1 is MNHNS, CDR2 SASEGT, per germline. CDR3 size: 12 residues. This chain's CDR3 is CACRGDSYEQYV. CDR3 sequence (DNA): TGTGCCTGCAGGGGGGACTCCTACGAGCAGTACGTC.

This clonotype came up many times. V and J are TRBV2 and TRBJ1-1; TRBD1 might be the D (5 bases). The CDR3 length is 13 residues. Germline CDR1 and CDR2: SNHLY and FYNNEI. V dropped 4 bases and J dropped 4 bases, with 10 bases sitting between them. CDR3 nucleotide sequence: TGTGCCAGCAGTGCAGGAAGGGGCACTGAAGCTTTCTTT. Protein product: CASSAGRGTEAFF.

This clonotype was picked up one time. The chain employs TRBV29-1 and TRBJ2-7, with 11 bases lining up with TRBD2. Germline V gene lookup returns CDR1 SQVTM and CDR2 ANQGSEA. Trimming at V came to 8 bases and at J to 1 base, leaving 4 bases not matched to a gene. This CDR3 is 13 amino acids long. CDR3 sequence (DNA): TGCAGCACTACTAGCGGGAGTTCCTACGAGCAGTACTTC. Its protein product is CSTTSGSSYEQYF.

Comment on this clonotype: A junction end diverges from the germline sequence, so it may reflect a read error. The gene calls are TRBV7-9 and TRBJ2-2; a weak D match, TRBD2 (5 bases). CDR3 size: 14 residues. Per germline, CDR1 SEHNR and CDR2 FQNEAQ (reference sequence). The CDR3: CASSLGFATGDLFF. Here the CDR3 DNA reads TGTGCCAGCAGCTTAGGATTTGCCACCGGGGATCTGTTTTTT.

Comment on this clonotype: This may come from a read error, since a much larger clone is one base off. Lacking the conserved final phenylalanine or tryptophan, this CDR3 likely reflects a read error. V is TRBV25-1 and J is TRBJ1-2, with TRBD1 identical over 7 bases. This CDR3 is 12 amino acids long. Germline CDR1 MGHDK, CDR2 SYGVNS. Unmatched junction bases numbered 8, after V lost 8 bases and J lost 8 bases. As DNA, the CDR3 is TGTGCCAGCCGGGACAGCGGACTGGGCTACACCGTC. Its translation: CASRDSGLGYTV.

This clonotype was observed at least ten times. CDR3 sequence: CASSYRREEAQYF. In DNA form, the CDR3 reads TGTGCCAGCAGTTACCGCAGGGAAGAAGCCCAGTACTTC. V gene TRBV6-5 combines with J gene TRBJ2-5; D is perhaps TRBD1 (5 bases). Per the germline V gene, CDR1 is MNHEY and CDR2 is SVGAGI. V was cut by 2 bases and J by 9 bases, with 13 bases left in between. The CDR3 extends over 13 amino acids.

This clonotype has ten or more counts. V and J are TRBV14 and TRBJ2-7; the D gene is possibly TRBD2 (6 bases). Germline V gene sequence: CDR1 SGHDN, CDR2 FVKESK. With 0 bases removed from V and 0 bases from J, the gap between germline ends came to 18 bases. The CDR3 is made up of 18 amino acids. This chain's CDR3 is CASSQDERLANNSYEQYF. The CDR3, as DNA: TGTGCCAGCAGCCAAGATGAGAGGCTAGCGAACAACTCCTACGAGCAGTACTTC.

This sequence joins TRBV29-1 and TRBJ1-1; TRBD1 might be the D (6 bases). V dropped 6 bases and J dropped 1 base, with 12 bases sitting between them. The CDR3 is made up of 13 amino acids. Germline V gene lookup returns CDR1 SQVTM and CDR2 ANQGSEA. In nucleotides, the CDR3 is TGCAGCGTAAACGGACAGCGGAACACTGAAGCTTTCTTT. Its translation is CSVNGQRNTEAFF.

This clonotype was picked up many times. The CDR3 here is CASSLFSGNTEAFF. CDR3 bases: TGTGCCAGCAGCTTATTTTCCGGGAACACTGAAGCTTTCTTT. The V gene is TRBV7-6, the J gene TRBJ1-1; D is unclear. V lost 2 bases to trimming and J lost 1 base, with 8 bases between them. This CDR3 has 14 amino acids. Germline V gene sequence: CDR1 SGHVS, CDR2 FNYEAQ.

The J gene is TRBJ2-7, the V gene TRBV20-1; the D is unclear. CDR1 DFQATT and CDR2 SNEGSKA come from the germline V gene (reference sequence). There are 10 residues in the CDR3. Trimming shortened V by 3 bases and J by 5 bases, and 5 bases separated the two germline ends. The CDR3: CSARENEQYF. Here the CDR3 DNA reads TGCAGTGCTAGGGAGAACGAGCAGTACTTC.